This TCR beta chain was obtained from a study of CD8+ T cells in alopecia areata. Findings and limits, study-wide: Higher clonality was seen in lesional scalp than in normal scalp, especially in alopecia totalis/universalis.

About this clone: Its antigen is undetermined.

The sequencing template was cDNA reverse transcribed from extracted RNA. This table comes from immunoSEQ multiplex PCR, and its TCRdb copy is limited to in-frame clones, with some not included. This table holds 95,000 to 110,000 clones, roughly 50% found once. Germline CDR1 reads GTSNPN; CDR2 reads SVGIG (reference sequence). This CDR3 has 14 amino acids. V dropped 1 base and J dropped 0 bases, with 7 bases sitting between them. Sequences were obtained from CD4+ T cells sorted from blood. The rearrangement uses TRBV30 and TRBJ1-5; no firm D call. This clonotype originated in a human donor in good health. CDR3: CAWSGVPSNQPQHF. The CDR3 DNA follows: TGTGCCTGGAGTGGCGTTCCTAGCAATCAGCCCCAGCATTTT.